This T cell receptor beta chain is from a study of blood T cell repertoires in COVID-19. Germline loops: CDR1 SGDLS, CDR2 YYNGEE. J was trimmed by 0 bases and V by 3 bases; bases with no gene match: 5. The CDR3 is made up of 15 amino acids. The table came from immunoSEQ multiplex PCR; TCRdb's copy has only in-frame clones and leaves some out. The sample includes about 75,000 clones, about 90% of them seen just once. The receptor was derived from a human donor in a cohort sampled during active COVID-19. The sequenced material came from peripheral blood. J is TRBJ1-1 and V is TRBV9; TRBD1 matches 7 bases. The CDR3 is CASSGTGTVNTEAFF. In DNA, the CDR3 is TGTGCCAGCAGCGGCACCGGGACAGTGAACACTGAAGCTTTCTTT.